This T cell receptor beta chain appears in the sequencing data of a study of shared clonotypes between healthy human individuals. Trimming cost V 0 bases and J 1 base, with 10 bases left between them. This CDR3 comprises 15 residues. Germline V gene sequence: CDR1 LGHNA, CDR2 YSLEER. Clones were sequenced by immunoSEQ multiplex PCR, and TCRdb holds only the in-frame ones, with some missing. The top ten clones hold over 10% of a sample with some 510,000 clones, 79% of them seen once. Sequenced input: PBMCs. The sequence came from a middle-aged woman in good health. Some clones in this sample may be carry-over from other donors' samples. V gene TRBV4-3 combines with J gene TRBJ2-7; D call uncertain. As DNA, the CDR3 is TGCGCCAGCAGCCAAGATTGGGCTGGATCCTACGAGCAGTACTTC. Amino acid sequence: CASSQDWAGSYEQYF.